Below are 10 T cell receptor beta chains sequenced from a single sample in a study of cytomegalovirus exposure and HLA in healthy donors (dated by TCRdb to about 2017). Libraries were prepared through the immunoSEQ multiplex PCR assay. A mixture of 60 forward primers for TCR Vbeta segments and 13 reverse primers for TCR Jbeta segments was used in the multiplex PCR. Sourced from immuneACCESS, this table was stored by TCRdb with only in-frame sequences that have V and J called. A share of the clones is absent; for the studies checked, an unresolved V gene accounts for under half, and the remainder has no known explanation. The sample table shows about 160,000 clones, and 55% to 75% are seen once. The ten most abundant clones make up around 7.1% of the sample. The source material was PBMCs. The receptors stem from an older woman in good health and CMV-seropositive.

V is TRBV5-1 and J is TRBJ2-7; D possibly corresponds to TRBD1 (6 bases). This CDR3 spans 12 amino acids. V was cut by 3 bases and J by 4 bases, with 8 bases left in between. In germline, CDR1 is SGHRS, CDR2 YFSETQ. The CDR3 is CASSSQGYEQYF. CDR3 DNA sequence: TGCGCCAGCAGCTCACAGGGTTACGAGCAGTACTTC.

The chain carries TRBV9 and TRBJ2-1; a weak D match, TRBD2 (5 bases). Germline loops: CDR1 SGDLS, CDR2 YYNGEE. The length of the CDR3 is 15 residues. V shed 2 bases and J shed 2 bases, with 11 bases lying between them. In DNA, the CDR3 is TGTGCCAGCAGCGTGGACGGGATGCCCTACAATGAGCAGTTCTTC. It translates to CASSVDGMPYNEQFF.

The genes are TRBV7-9 and TRBJ2-1; 9 positions match TRBD2. V was clipped by 1 base and J by 4 bases; unmatched bases: 2. CDR3 length equals 15 residues. CDR1 and CDR2 (germline): SEHNR, FQNEAQ (reference sequence). CDR3 protein: CASSLGLAGYNEQFF. CDR3 coding DNA: TGTGCCAGCAGCTTAGGGCTAGCGGGGTACAATGAGCAGTTCTTC.

This chain links TRBV5-1 with TRBJ2-5; perhaps TRBD2 as D (7 bases). V was shortened by 0 bases and J by 2 bases, with 11 bases between the two germline ends. The CDR3 length is 15 residues. The germline V gene has CDR1 SGHRS and CDR2 YFSETQ. The CDR3 protein is CASSLEGRGQETQYF. In DNA form, the CDR3 reads TGCGCCAGCAGCTTGGAAGGGAGGGGGCAAGAGACCCAGTACTTC.

The V call is TRBV10-3, the J call TRBJ2-5; 14 bases fit TRBD2. The CDR3 runs 17 residues. Per the germline V gene, CDR1 is ENHRY and CDR2 is SYGVKD. Trimming took 0 bases from V and 5 from J; bases not matched to a gene: 5. CDR3: CAISESGLAGGGETQYF. The CDR3 DNA follows: TGTGCCATCAGTGAGTCAGGACTAGCGGGAGGTGGGGAGACCCAGTACTTC.

The chain couples TRBV2 to TRBJ1-6; no clear D. V lost 6 bases, J lost 8 bases, and 17 bases lay in between. Germline V gene data show CDR1 as SNHLY and CDR2 as FYNNEI. The CDR3 extends over 15 amino acids. CDR3 in amino acids: CASRAGLGPDSPLHF. The CDR3 DNA is TGTGCCAGCAGGGCCGGACTCGGACCGGATTCACCCCTCCACTTT.

In its sample, this clone was seen a few times. CDR3 loop: CASSYRGGEPDFYNEQFF. CDR3 sequence (DNA): TGTGCCAGCAGTTACCGGGGGGGGGAACCTGATTTTTACAATGAGCAGTTCTTC. The chain is built from TRBV27 and TRBJ2-1; 8 bases agree with TRBD2. The J segment lost 4 bases and the V segment lost 4 bases, leaving 15 bases of the junction unmatched. Germline V gives CDR1 MNHEY, CDR2 SMNVEV (reference sequence). The CDR3 is 18 amino acids.

In this sample, this clone turned up a few times. The rearrangement joins TRBV2 to TRBJ2-7; no firm D call. Germline CDR1 and CDR2: SNHLY and FYNNEI. V lost 7 bases and J 5 bases, leaving 9 bases between the germline ends. The CDR3 covers 11 residues. The CDR3, as DNA: TGTGCCAGCAAGGTAGAGGACGAGCAGTACTTC. Its translation: CASKVEDEQYF. The variable domain in full, completed from reference TRBV2 and TRBJ2-7, reads EPEVTQTPSHQVTQMGQEVILRCVPISNHLYFYWYRQILGQKVEFLVSFYNNEISEKSEIFDDQFSVERPDGSNFTLKIRSTKLEDSAMYFCASKVEDEQYFGPGTRLTVT.

The chain links TRBV12-2 to TRBJ1-5; the table gives TRBD1 as D, unverified against the DNA. TRBV12-2 is described as a pseudogene. The length of the CDR3 is 17 residues. CDR3 in amino acids: CASRPPDYTGGNQPQHF. The CDR3 nucleotides are TGTGCAAGTCGCCCGCCCGACTATACAGGGGGCAATCAGCCCCAGCATTTT.

The chain couples TRBV2 to TRBJ1-2, with D possibly matching TRBD1 (5 bases). V was pared by 7 bases and J by 0 bases, with 9 bases between. This CDR3 region has 13 residues. CDR1 and CDR2 (germline): SNHLY, FYNNEI. Here the CDR3 DNA reads TGTGCCAGCAAGGAGGGGCCTAACTATGGCTACACCTTC. Encoded protein: CASKEGPNYGYTF.